The 2 T cell receptor beta chains in this list originate from one sample, sequenced in a study of breast tumors, draining lymph nodes, adjacent tissues. TCRdb used MiXCR to reprocess the multiplex PCR reads, holding one entry per CDR3 protein. The data contain around 170,000 distinct CDR3 sequences, 30% to 35% of them singletons. Axillary draining lymph nodes of breast cancer patients supplied the node samples. Sequenced input: axillary lymph node tissue. The receptors originated from a female donor with breast cancer. Some clones in this sample may be carry-over from other donors' samples.

This clonotype was detected many times. The chain joins TRBV7-2 to TRBJ2-7; 10 nucleotides align to TRBD2. Losses at the gene ends were 6 bases for V and 2 bases for J; bases not matched to a gene: 7. The CDR3 covers 15 residues. Germline-derived CDR1 and CDR2 are SGHTA and FQGNSA. The CDR3 region is CASRPRTSGAYEQYF. CDR3 nucleotide sequence: TGTGCCAGCAGGCCACGGACTAGCGGAGCCTACGAGCAGTACTTC.

The chain is built from TRBV3-1 and TRBJ1-1; possibly TRBD1 for D (6 bases). CDR3 length: 15 amino acids. V was pared by 4 bases and J by 6 bases, with 18 bases between. Germline CDR1 and CDR2: LGHDT and YNNKEL (reference sequence). The CDR3 reads CASSPAIGGISEAFF. DNA of the CDR3: TGTGCCAGCAGCCCGGCGATAGGGGGTATTTCTGAAGCTTTCTTT. The full variable domain, with the rest looked up from reference TRBV3-1 and TRBJ1-1, is DTAVSQTPKYLVTQMGNDKSIKCEQNLGHDTMYWYKQDSKKFLKIMFSYNNKELIINETVPNRFSPKSPDKAHLNLHINSLELGDSAVYFCASSPAIGGISEAFFGQGTRLTVV.